The clone carrying this TCR beta chain was observed a handful of times. The CDR3 sequence is 14 residues long. CDR1 SGDLS and CDR2 YYNGEE come from the germline V gene. The germline V and J ends were trimmed by 0 bases and 10 bases, with 11 bases remaining between them. The source of the sample is a study of T cells in localized non-small cell lung cancer. Sequencing was performed with immunoSEQ multiplex PCR; in TCRdb, only in-frame clones are kept and a portion is missing. The sample lists tens of thousands of clones; 84% were seen once. The chain couples TRBV9 to TRBJ1-6; D may be TRBD1 (6 bases). The receptor's source is a female donor aged 60 or older with stage I lung adenocarcinoma. The starting material was peripheral blood, obtained before any cancer treatment. CDR3 in DNA: TGTGCCAGCAGCGTAGAGGGGGTAGGGTCACCCCTCCACTTT. Translation: CASSVEGVGSPLHF.